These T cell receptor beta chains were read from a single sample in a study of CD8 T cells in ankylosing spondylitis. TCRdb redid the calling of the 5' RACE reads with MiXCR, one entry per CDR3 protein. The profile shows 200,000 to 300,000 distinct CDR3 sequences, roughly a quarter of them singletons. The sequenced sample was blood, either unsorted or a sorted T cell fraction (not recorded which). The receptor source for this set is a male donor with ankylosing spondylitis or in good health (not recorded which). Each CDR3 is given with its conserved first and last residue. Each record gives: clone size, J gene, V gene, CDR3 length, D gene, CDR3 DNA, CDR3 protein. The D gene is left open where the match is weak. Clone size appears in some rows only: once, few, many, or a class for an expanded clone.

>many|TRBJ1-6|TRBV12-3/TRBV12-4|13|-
TGTGCCAGCAGTTTAGGTTTAACATCACCCCTCCACTTT
CASSLGLTSPLHF
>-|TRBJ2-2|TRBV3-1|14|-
-
CASSQGRAGELFFF
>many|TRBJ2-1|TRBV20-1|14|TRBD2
TGCAGTGCTAGCAGGCAGCGGGGGTTCAATGAGCAGTTCTTC
CSASRQRGFNEQFF
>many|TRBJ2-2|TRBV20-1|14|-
TGCAGTGCTAGGACAGCCTCGAACACCGGGGAGCTGTTTTTT
CSARTASNTGELFF
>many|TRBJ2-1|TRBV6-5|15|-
TGTGCCAGCAGTTCCGCCCTGGCCTCCTACAATGAGCAGTTCTTC
CASSSALASYNEQFF
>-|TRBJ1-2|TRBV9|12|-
TGTGCCAGCAGCGCCGAGGGTCATGGCTACACCTTC
CASSAEGHGYTF
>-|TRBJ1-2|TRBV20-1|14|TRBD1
TGCAGTGCTAGAGATCCAGGGGGCCTCTATGGCTACACCTTC
CSARDPGGLYGYTF
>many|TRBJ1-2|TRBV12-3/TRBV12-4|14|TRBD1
TGTGCCAGCAGTCCCGGACAGGAGTACTATGGCTACACCTTC
CASSPGQEYYGYTF
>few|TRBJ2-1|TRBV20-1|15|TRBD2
TGCAGTGCTAGTTTCGGGACTAGCGGGGGGCCTGAGCAGTTCTTC
CSASFGTSGGPEQFF
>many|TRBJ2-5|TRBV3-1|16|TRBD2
TGTGCCAGCAGCCAACCTGGGAGCGGGACGGAAGAGACCCAGTACTTC
CASSQPGSGTEETQYF
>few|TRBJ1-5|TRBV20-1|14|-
TGCAGTGCTAGTGGGGGGAGGAGCAATCAGCCCCAGCATTTT
CSASGGRSNQPQHF
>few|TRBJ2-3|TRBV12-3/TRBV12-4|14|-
TGTGCCAGCAGTCTCCGGGACGGAGGGGATACGCAGTATTTT
CASSLRDGGDTQYF
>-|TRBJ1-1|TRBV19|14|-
TGTGCCAGTGGGCCCCGGGAACAGAGCTCTCAAGCTTCCTTT
CASGPREQSSQASF
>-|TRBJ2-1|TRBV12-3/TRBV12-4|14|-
TGTGCCACCTCCGCCGGGAGCTCCTACAATGAGCAGTTCTTC
CATSAGSSYNEQFF
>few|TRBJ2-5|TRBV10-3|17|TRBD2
TGTGCCATCAGTGAGTCGCCCGCGGGGGGCCTCCAAGAGACCCAGTACTTC
CAISESPAGGLQETQYF
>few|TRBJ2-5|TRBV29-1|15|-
TGCAGCGTCGGGGTAGTGGGAGCGGCGGCGGAGACCCAGTACTTC
CSVGVVGAAAETQYF
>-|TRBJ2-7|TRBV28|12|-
TGTGCCAGCAGTTTACCGCCGAAAGAGCAGTACTTC
CASSLPPKEQYF
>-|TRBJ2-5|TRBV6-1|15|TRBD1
TGTGCCAGCAGTAGCAGGGGGCGCGTTGAAGAGACCCAGTACTTC
CASSSRGRVEETQYF
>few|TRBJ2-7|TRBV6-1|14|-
TGTGCCAGCGGGGGGGGCGCAGGGCTAGGCGAGCAGTACTTC
CASGGGAGLGEQYF
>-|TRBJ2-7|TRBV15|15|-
TGTGCCACCAGCATTCTATGGGTCAACTCCTACGAGCAGTACTTC
CATSILWVNSYEQYF
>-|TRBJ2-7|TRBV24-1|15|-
TGTGCCACCAGTGACCCGTCCCAGGGGTTCCACGAGCAGTACTTC
CATSDPSQGFHEQYF
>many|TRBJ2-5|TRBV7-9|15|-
TGTGCCAGCAGCTTATATTTGACTGCCGAAGAGACCCAGTACTTC
CASSLYLTAEETQYF
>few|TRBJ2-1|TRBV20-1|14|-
TGCAGTGCTAGAGGAGGACTACGGCCCTGGGAGCAGTTCTTC
CSARGGLRPWEQFF
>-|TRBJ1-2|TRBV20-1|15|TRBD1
TGCAGTGCTAGACTTTCGGGACAGGAAAACTATGGCTACACCTTC
CSARLSGQENYGYTF
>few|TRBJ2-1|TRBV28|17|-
TGTGCCAGCAGTTTTTTTGTGGGAAGTCTGCCCTACAATGAGCAGTTCTTC
CASSFFVGSLPYNEQFF
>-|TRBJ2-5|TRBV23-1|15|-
TGCGCCAGCAGTCAATCGTGGAGGGAGGTAGAGACCCAGTACTTC
CASSQSWREVETQYF
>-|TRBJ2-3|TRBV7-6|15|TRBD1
TGTGCCAGCAGCTTAGCCGGGACAGGAACAGATACGCAGTATTTT
CASSLAGTGTDTQYF
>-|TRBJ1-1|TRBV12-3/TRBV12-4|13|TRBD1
TGTGCCAGCAGCTCTACAGGGGACACTGAAGCTTTCTTT
CASSSTGDTEAFF
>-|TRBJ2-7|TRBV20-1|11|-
TGCAGTGCTCCGTACTACGACGAGCAGTACTTC
CSAPYYDEQYF
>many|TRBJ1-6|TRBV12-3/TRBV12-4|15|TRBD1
TGTGCCAGCAGCCACCTGGACAGGACTAATTCACCCCTCCACTTT
CASSHLDRTNSPLHF
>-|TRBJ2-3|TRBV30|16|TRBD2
TGTGCCTGGAGTGTACAGACTAGCGGGGGGTCGGATACGCAGTATTTT
CAWSVQTSGGSDTQYF
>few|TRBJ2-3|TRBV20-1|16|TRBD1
TGCAGTGCTAGCCCCTCCGGGACAGTCTTAGCAGATACGCAGTATTTT
CSASPSGTVLADTQYF
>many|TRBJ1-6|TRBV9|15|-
TGTGCCAGCAGCGCGAAGGGTGGGGATAATTCACCCCTCCACTTT
CASSAKGGDNSPLHF
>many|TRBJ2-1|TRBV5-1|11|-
TGCGCCAGCATTCGGAACAATGAGCAGTTCTTC
CASIRNNEQFF
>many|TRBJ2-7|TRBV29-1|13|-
TGCAGCGTCGTCCACGCCAGCCCCTACGAGCAGTACTTC
CSVVHASPYEQYF
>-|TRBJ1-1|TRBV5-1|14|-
TGCGCCAGCAGCTCTACGGGGGGGCGGACTGAAGCTTTCTTT
CASSSTGGRTEAFF
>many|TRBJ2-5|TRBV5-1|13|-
TGCGCCAGCAGCTTGTCCGTAGTGGAGACCCAGTACTTC
CASSLSVVETQYF
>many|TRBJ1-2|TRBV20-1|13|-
TGCAGTGCTAGGGTCGGGATTTCTATGGACTACACCTTC
CSARVGISMDYTF
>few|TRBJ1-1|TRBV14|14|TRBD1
TGTGCCAGCAGAACAACAGGGGGCGCTTCCGGAGCTTTCTTT
CASRTTGGASGAFF
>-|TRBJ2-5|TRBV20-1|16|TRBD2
TGCAGTGCTAGAGATTTCGACACTAGCGCTCAAGAGACCCAGTACTTC
CSARDFDTSAQETQYF
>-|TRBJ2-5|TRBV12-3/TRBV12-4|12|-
TGTGCCAGCAGTTACACTAGAAAGACCCAGTACTTC
CASSYTRKTQYF
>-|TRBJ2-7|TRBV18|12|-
TGTGCCAGCTCAACGTCCCACTACGAGCAGTACTTC
CASSTSHYEQYF
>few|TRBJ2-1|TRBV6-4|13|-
TGTGCCAGCAGTGGAGAGACACGGGATGAGCAGTTCTTC
CASSGETRDEQFF
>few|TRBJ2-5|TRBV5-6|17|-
TGTGCCAGCAGCTCCTGGGCCAGACTCCTCTCCGGGGAGACCCAGTACTTC
CASSSWARLLSGETQYF
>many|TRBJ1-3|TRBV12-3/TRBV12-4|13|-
TGTGCCAACAGGGTTGGGTCTGGAAACACCATATATTTT
CANRVGSGNTIYF
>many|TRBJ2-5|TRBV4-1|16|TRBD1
TGCGCCAGCAGCTTTAGGGGCACAGGGGGAAAAGAGACCCAGTACTTC
CASSFRGTGGKETQYF
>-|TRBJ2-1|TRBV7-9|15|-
TGTGCCAGCAGCTTAGCGGCCCGAGGGCGTGATGAGCAGTTCTTC
CASSLAARGRDEQFF
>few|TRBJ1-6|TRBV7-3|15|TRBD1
TGTGCCAGCAGCTTAAATCCAGGGGGTAATTCACCCCTCCACTTT
CASSLNPGGNSPLHF
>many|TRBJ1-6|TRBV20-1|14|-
TGCAGTGCTATGACCCCGGAGAGGGGATCACCCCTCCACTTT
CSAMTPERGSPLHF
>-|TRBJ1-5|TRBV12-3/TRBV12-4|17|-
TGTGCCAGCAGGACGAGTGGGGGAGGTGGTAGCAATCAGCCCCAGCATTTT
CASRTSGGGGSNQPQHF
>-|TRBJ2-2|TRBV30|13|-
TGTGCCTGGAGTGTCTCCTTCAACGGGGAGCTGTTTTTT
CAWSVSFNGELFF
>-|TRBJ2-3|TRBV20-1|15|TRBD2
TGCAGTACCACCCCTAGCGGGGGGGCGACAGATACGCAGTATTTT
CSTTPSGGATDTQYF
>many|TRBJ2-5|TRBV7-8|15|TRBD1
TGTGCCAGCAGCGTAGGGGACAGCTTCCAGGAGACCCAGTACTTC
CASSVGDSFQETQYF
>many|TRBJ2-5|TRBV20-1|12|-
TGCAGTGCTATACCTCTCCAAGAGACCCAGTACTTC
CSAIPLQETQYF
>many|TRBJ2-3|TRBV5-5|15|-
TGTGCCAGCAGACTCGGGGCGACCGGCACAGATACGCAGTATTTT
CASRLGATGTDTQYF